These 15 T cell receptor beta chains originate from one sample sequenced in a study of early T cells in non-severe SARS-CoV-2 infection. MiXCR, run by TCRdb on the 5' RACE reads, gives a single entry per CDR3 protein. The sample yields tens of thousands of distinct CDR3 sequences, around 12% seen once. Material for sequencing was whole blood. These TCRs come from an adult who was a healthcare worker with PCR-confirmed SARS-CoV-2 infection or an uninfected control (not recorded which).

V usage is TRBV6-2 or TRBV6-3 and J usage is TRBJ1-1, with D possibly TRBD1 on 6 matching bases. CDR1 MNHEY and CDR2 SVGEGT come from the germline V gene. The V and J ends lost 4 bases and 0 bases respectively, with 15 bases between them. The CDR3 is 16 residues long. Here the CDR3 reads CASSLGPQGLNTEAFF. CDR3 coding DNA: TGTGCCAGCAGTTTGGGACCACAGGGCTTGAACACTGAAGCTTTCTTT.

V is TRBV9 and J is TRBJ2-1; D may be TRBD1 or TRBD2 (7 bases each). V dropped 3 bases and J dropped 6 bases, with 22 bases sitting between them. Germline V CDR1 and CDR2: SGDLS, YYNGEE. The CDR3 is made up of 17 amino acids. CDR3 region: CASSEGAGFAGANEQFF. In DNA form, the CDR3 reads TGTGCCAGCAGCGAGGGGGCTGGGTTCGCGGGAGCCAATGAGCAGTTCTTC.

This clonotype was seen a few times. The chain joins TRBV20-1 to TRBJ2-3, with 9 bases that match TRBD2. Trimming took 5 bases from V and 4 from J; bases not matched to a gene: 13. Germline assignment: CDR1 DFQATT and CDR2 SNEGSKA (reference sequence). CDR3 length: 16 amino acids. CDR3 nucleotides: TGCAGTGCTCCCCCAGGCGGGACTAGCTTCCCAGATACGCAGTATTTT. It specifies CSAPPGGTSFPDTQYF.

This clonotype was recorded a few times. This rearrangement joins TRBV20-1 to TRBJ2-3, with 9 positions matching TRBD2. With V trimmed by 6 bases and J by 4 bases, 14 bases remained unmatched. This CDR3 has 16 residues. Germline CDR1 reads DFQATT; CDR2 reads SNEGSKA (reference sequence). CDR3: CSAYSGRVQFADTQYF. The CDR3 coding sequence is TGCAGTGCATATAGCGGGAGAGTTCAATTTGCAGATACGCAGTATTTT.

At least ten counts were recorded for this clonotype. The chain is built from TRBV20-1 and TRBJ2-7, with TRBD2 matching over 11 bases. CDR1 DFQATT and CDR2 SNEGSKA come from the germline V gene (reference sequence). V lost 1 base to trimming and J lost 1 base; unmatched junction nucleotides: 3. This CDR3 spans 15 amino acids. CDR3 in amino acids: CSARGTSGGSYEQYF. CDR3 in DNA: TGCAGTGCTAGAGGAACTAGCGGGGGTTCCTACGAGCAGTACTTC.

This chain links TRBV28 with TRBJ2-6; D unresolved. V shed 4 bases and J shed 4 bases, with 8 bases lying between them. The CDR3 is 14 amino acids. Germline assignment: CDR1 MDHEN and CDR2 SYDVKM. CDR3 amino acids: CASSWSNGANVLTF. The CDR3 region has the DNA TGTGCCAGCAGTTGGTCGAACGGGGCCAACGTCCTGACTTTC.

The rearrangement joins TRBV6-2 or TRBV6-3 to TRBJ2-7; D is undetermined. The CDR3 spans 14 residues. Trimming stripped 6 bases from V and 1 base from J, with 13 bases between. CDR1 and CDR2 (germline): MNHEY, SVGEGT. The chain's CDR3 is CASSKRPGSYEQYF. The CDR3 DNA reads TGTGCCAGCAGCAAAAGACCGGGTTCCTACGAGCAGTACTTC.

This chain uses TRBV9 with TRBJ2-5; 10 nucleotides align to TRBD2. V was clipped by 0 bases and J by 2 bases; unmatched bases: 1. Germline values: CDR1 SGDLS, CDR2 YYNGEE. The CDR3 extends over 15 amino acids. The CDR3 DNA sequence: TGTGCCAGCAGCGTAGCTAGCGGGGGACAAGAGACCCAGTACTTC. Translating it yields CASSVASGGQETQYF.

This clonotype appeared a few times. CDR3: CASTLSSYEQYF. As DNA, the CDR3 is TGTGCCAGCACCCTAAGCTCCTACGAGCAGTACTTC. The J gene is TRBJ2-7, the V gene TRBV28, with D hard to call. The CDR3 loop spans 12 amino acids. The V end lost 7 bases, the J end lost 0 bases, and 7 bases lay between the germline ends. Germline values: CDR1 MDHEN, CDR2 SYDVKM.

The chain combines TRBV7-6 with TRBJ2-1; 9 nucleotides match TRBD1. In germline, CDR1 is SGHVS, CDR2 FNYEAQ. The CDR3 consists of 14 residues. Unmatched junction bases numbered 4, after V lost 5 bases and J lost 5 bases. The chain's CDR3 is CASSPQGAHNEQFF. The CDR3 DNA follows: TGTGCCAGCAGCCCACAGGGGGCCCACAATGAGCAGTTCTTC. The whole variable domain, filled in from reference TRBV7-6 and TRBJ2-1, reads GAGVSQSPRYKVTKRGQDVALRCDPISGHVSLYWYRQALGQGPEFLTYFNYEAQQDKSGLPNDRFSAERPEGSISTLTIQRTEQRDSAMYRCASSPQGAHNEQFFGPGTRLTVL.

At least ten counts were recorded for this clonotype. V usage is TRBV7-3 and J usage is TRBJ2-2, with D unresolved. Germline assignment: CDR1 SGHTA and CDR2 FQGTGA. The CDR3 length is 15 residues. V was clipped by 5 bases and J by 4 bases, with 14 bases between them. In DNA form, the CDR3 reads TGTGCCAGCAGCCTTAGGACGGCGAGCACCGGGGAGCTGTTTTTT. Protein sequence: CASSLRTASTGELFF.

V is TRBV5-1 and J is TRBJ2-7; TRBD1 aligns across 7 bases. The trim removed 2 bases at V and 0 bases at J, leaving 2 bases unmatched. There are 14 residues in the CDR3. Germline loops: CDR1 SGHRS, CDR2 YFSETQ. The CDR3 loop is CASSFTGDSYEQYF. The DNA of the CDR3 is TGCGCCAGCAGCTTCACAGGGGACTCCTACGAGCAGTACTTC.

This clonotype has just a few counts. The CDR3 sequence: CASKERTGWGNIQYF. The CDR3 DNA is TGTGCCAGCAAAGAAAGAACAGGGTGGGGAAACATTCAGTACTTC. The rearrangement links TRBV19 to TRBJ2-4; a possible D gene is TRBD1 (6 bases). Germline V lookup: CDR1 LNHDA, CDR2 SQIVND (reference sequence). This CDR3 is 15 amino acids long. With 9 bases removed from V and 6 bases from J, the gap between germline ends came to 21 bases.

The rearrangement joins TRBV5-6 to TRBJ1-1, with D perhaps matching TRBD1 (6 bases). Per the germline V gene, CDR1 is SGHDT and CDR2 is YYEEEE. The CDR3 has 14 residues. V was clipped by 0 bases and J by 5 bases, with 11 bases between them. DNA of the CDR3: TGTGCCAGCAGCTTGGGGCTTGGACAGACTGAAGCTTTCTTT. This sequence encodes CASSLGLGQTEAFF.

V and J are TRBV7-6 and TRBJ2-7, with D possibly TRBD1 on 5 matching bases. The CDR3 is 13 residues long. Germline CDR1 and CDR2: SGHVS and FNYEAQ. Trimming shortened V by 4 bases and J by 2 bases, and 9 bases separated the two germline ends. DNA of the CDR3: TGTGCCAGCAGCTCGACAGATACCTACGAGCAGTACTTC. Translating it yields CASSSTDTYEQYF.